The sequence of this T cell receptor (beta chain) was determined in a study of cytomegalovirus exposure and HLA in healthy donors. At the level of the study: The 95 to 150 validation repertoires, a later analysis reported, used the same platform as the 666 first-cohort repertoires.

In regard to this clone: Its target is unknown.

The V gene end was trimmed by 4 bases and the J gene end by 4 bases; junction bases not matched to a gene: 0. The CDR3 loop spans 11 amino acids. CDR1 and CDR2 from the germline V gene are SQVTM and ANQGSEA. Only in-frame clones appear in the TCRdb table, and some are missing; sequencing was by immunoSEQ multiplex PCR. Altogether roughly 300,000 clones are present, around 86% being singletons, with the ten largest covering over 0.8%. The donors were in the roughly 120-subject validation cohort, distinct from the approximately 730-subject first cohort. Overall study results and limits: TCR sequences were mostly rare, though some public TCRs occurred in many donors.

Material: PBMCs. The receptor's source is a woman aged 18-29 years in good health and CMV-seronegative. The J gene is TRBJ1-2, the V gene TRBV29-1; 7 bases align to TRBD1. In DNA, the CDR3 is TGCAGCGTTGGGACAGGCTATGGCTACACCTTC. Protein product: CSVGTGYGYTF.